The next 25 T cell receptor beta chains were all read from a single sample in a study of blood T cells in healthy people across ages (dated by TCRdb to 2013 to 2016). The library was obtained by 5' RACE. TCRdb shows the sequencer as Illumina HiSeq 2500. A second PCR of about 7 to 12 cycles was run with a J-beta primer mix and a sample-barcoded 5' primer. The public sequencing data were trimmed at Q25 with fastp and processed into clonotypes with MiXCR by TCRdb, which kept only in-frame beta chains. Identical CDR3 protein sequences are pooled into one entry, listed with their most common genes and DNA. Recorded for this sample are roughly 800,000 distinct CDR3 sequences; 20% to 25% of them occurred a single time. The ten most abundant clones make up more than 7.5% of the sample. These sequences were also reported in another study, on T cells of mothers and their children.

Sequencing was done on a sample of blood. Receptors originate from a boy aged 5-17 years in good health.

This clonotype has only a few counts. The genes are TRBV5-5 and TRBJ2-1, with D hard to call. The tail of the sequence fits TRBJ2-7 better, so the J call may be wrong. Per the germline V gene, CDR1 is SGHKS and CDR2 is YYEKEE (reference sequence). The CDR3 length is 14 residues. The CDR3 nucleotides are TGTGCCAGCAGCTTGTCCGGCAGCGCCTACGAGCAGTACTTC. This sequence encodes CASSLSGSAYEQYF.

This clonotype was counted at least ten times. Relative to the germline gene, one junction end is altered; a read error may explain this. The J gene is TRBJ2-5, the V gene TRBV7-7, with TRBD2 matching 9 bases. The CDR3 totals 15 residues. CDR1 and CDR2 from the germline V gene are SSHAT and FNYEAQ (reference sequence). CDR3 residues: CASSLQRGAQETQYF. The DNA for the CDR3 is TGTGCTAGCAGCCTCCAGCGGGGGGCCCAAGAGACCCAGTACTTC. The full variable domain, in which reference TRBV7-7 and TRBJ2-5 provide the parts outside the CDR3, is GAGVSQSPRYKVTKRGQDVTLRCDPISSHATLYWYQQALGQGPEFLTYFNYEAQPDKSGLPSDRFSAERPEGSISTLTIQRTEQRDSAMYRCASSLQRGAQETQYFGPGTRLLVL.

V gene TRBV4-2 combines with J gene TRBJ2-7; D remains unclear. Germline assignment: CDR1 LGHNA and CDR2 YNFKEQ. This CDR3 region has 13 residues. The ends were cut back, 3 bases at V and 4 bases at J, with 10 bases in the middle. CDR3 sequence: CASSQGGVYEQYF. CDR3 in DNA: TGTGCCAGCAGCCAGGGTGGGGTTTACGAGCAGTACTTC.

This chain uses TRBV7-3 with TRBJ2-3; tentative D call: TRBD2 (6 bases). This CDR3 has 17 amino acids. Per the germline V gene, CDR1 is SGHTA and CDR2 is FQGTGA. The ends were cut back, 1 base at V and 4 bases at J, with 18 bases in the middle. The DNA for the CDR3 is TGTGCCAGCAGCTTAAGTGGAGATTGGGGAGGAGCAGATACGCAGTATTTT. This translates into CASSLSGDWGGADTQYF.

The chain has TRBV7-2 and TRBJ2-7; possible D gene TRBD2, 5 bases. This CDR3 is built from 15 residues. Germline V gene lookup returns CDR1 SGHTA and CDR2 FQGNSA. V was shortened by 0 bases and J by 2 bases, with 11 bases between the two germline ends. The CDR3 reads CASSLAPRGTYEQYF. The DNA for the CDR3 is TGTGCCAGCAGCTTAGCGCCGCGAGGGACCTACGAGCAGTACTTC. Based on the CDR3 plus reference TRBV7-2 and TRBJ2-7, the full variable domain is GAGVSQSPSNKVTEKGKDVELRCDPISGHTALYWYRQSLGQGLEFLIYFQGNSAPDKSGLPSDRFSAERTGGSVSTLTIQRTQQEDSAVYLCASSLAPRGTYEQYFGPGTRLTVT.

This clonotype was seen just once. This may stem from a read error, because a much larger clone lies one nucleotide away. In nucleotides, the CDR3 is TGTGGCAGCAGCTTAATCGCGACAGGGAGCATCAATGAGCAGTTCTTC. Its translation: CGSSLIATGSINEQFF. The chain recombines TRBV7-9 with TRBJ2-5; 7 nucleotides match TRBD1. Near its end, the DNA agrees better with TRBJ2-1, so the J call may be wrong. The CDR3 sequence is 16 residues long. CDR1 and CDR2 (germline): SEHNR, FQNEAQ (reference sequence).

A few counts support this clonotype. The V gene is TRBV29-1, the J gene TRBJ1-2, with a tentative D call TRBD1 (6 bases). Per germline, CDR1 SQVTM and CDR2 ANQGSEA. V lost 4 bases, J lost 3 bases, and 9 bases lay in between. The CDR3 spans 12 residues. The CDR3 loop reads CSVVQGDYGYTF. DNA for the CDR3: TGCAGCGTTGTACAGGGAGACTATGGCTACACCTTC.

The chain joins TRBV28 to TRBJ2-2; 12 nucleotides align to TRBD2. With 5 bases clipped from V and 5 bases from J, the junction kept 3 bases outside the gene matches. The CDR3 loop spans 15 amino acids. The germline CDR1 and CDR2 sequences are MDHEN and SYDVKM. The CDR3 bases are TGTGCCAGCAGTAGCGGGACTAGCGGGACCGGGGAGCTGTTTTTT. Translation: CASSSGTSGTGELFF.

This clonotype was detected many times. This chain uses TRBV6-6 with TRBJ2-5; the match to TRBD2 covers 12 bases. The CDR3 covers 15 residues. J was trimmed by 1 base and V by 4 bases; bases with no gene match: 1. Germline lookup yields CDR1 MNHNY and CDR2 SVGAGI (reference sequence). CDR3 sequence (DNA): TGTGCCAGCAGTTGGACTAGCGGGGCCCAAGAGACCCAGTACTTC. This encodes CASSWTSGAQETQYF.

This clonotype was detected only a few times. The V call is TRBV28, the J call TRBJ1-1; D is possibly TRBD1 (5 bases). This CDR3 is built from 17 residues. The germline V gene has CDR1 MDHEN and CDR2 SYDVKM. With 2 bases removed from V and 1 base from J, the gap between germline ends came to 17 bases. CDR3 in amino acids: CASSLNGRGVTNTEAFF. The CDR3 DNA reads as TGTGCCAGCAGTTTAAATGGCCGGGGGGTAACGAACACTGAAGCTTTCTTT.

The table lists this clonotype with a few counts. The chain joins TRBV3-1 to TRBJ2-5, with D uncertain. The V gene's germline CDR1 is LGHDT and CDR2 YNNKEL (reference sequence). Trimming cost V 1 base and J 4 bases, with 7 bases left between them. The CDR3 extends over 13 amino acids. In DNA, the CDR3 is TGTGCCAGCAGCCAAGTTGCGCCAGAGACCCAGTACTTC. It translates to CASSQVAPETQYF.

This chain uses TRBV6-1 with TRBJ1-4; D is perhaps TRBD1 (6 bases). The CDR3 runs 16 residues. The germline CDR1 and CDR2 sequences are MNHNS and SASEGT. V lost 0 bases and J 7 bases, leaving 15 bases between the germline ends. CDR3 DNA: TGTGCCAGCAGTGAAGCGCCGGCAGGGACACTTGAAAAACTGTTTTTT. Residues: CASSEAPAGTLEKLFF.

This chain uses TRBV11-2 with TRBJ2-5, with D tentatively TRBD2 (5 bases). The J call is in doubt because the DNA end fits TRBJ2-1 better. CDR3 length: 11 amino acids. Looked up from germline, CDR1 is SGHAT and CDR2 is FQNNGV. The CDR3 coding sequence is TGTGCCAGCAGCTCGACTATTGAGCAGTTCTTC. It specifies CASSSTIEQFF.

CDR3 loop: CSVVKGENIQYF. The CDR3 region has the DNA TGCAGCGTTGTGAAGGGGGAAAACATTCAGTACTTC. The chain carries TRBV29-1 and TRBJ2-4, with a possible D match to TRBD1 (6 bases). Germline V gives CDR1 SQVTM, CDR2 ANQGSEA. This CDR3 has 12 residues. V lost 4 bases to trimming and J lost 5 bases, with 9 bases between them.

In its sample, this clonotype was seen a few times. This chain uses TRBV6-6 with TRBJ2-1; weak D call: TRBD2 (6 bases). The CDR3 length is 11 residues. Looked up from germline, CDR1 is MNHNY and CDR2 is SVGAGI (reference sequence). Deletions cut 8 bases from V and 8 bases from J, with 10 bases between. This chain's CDR3 is CASWGVDEQFF. CDR3 DNA: TGTGCCAGCTGGGGGGTAGATGAGCAGTTCTTC.

This clonotype has only a few counts. V usage is TRBV20-1 and J usage is TRBJ2-7; tentative D call: TRBD2 (5 bases). The CDR3 length is 12 residues. The V end lost 6 bases, the J end lost 5 bases, and 14 bases lay between the germline ends. Germline lookup yields CDR1 DFQATT and CDR2 SNEGSKA (reference sequence). In DNA, the CDR3 is TGCAGTGCCTCAGATGAGGGCCACGAGCAGTACTTC. This gives the protein CSASDEGHEQYF.

This clonotype was seen only a few times. An end of the junction differs from the germline gene, which may be a read error. The chain recombines TRBV10-2 with TRBJ2-5; D not resolved. CDR1 is WSHSY and CDR2 is SAAADI in the germline V gene. This CDR3 has 14 residues. CDR3 sequence reads: CASSPSGVAETQHF. The CDR3 bases are TGCGCCAGCAGCCCCTCTGGGGTTGCGGAGACCCAGCACTTC.

This clonotype appeared a few times. At one end, the junction sequence differs from germline, possibly due to a read error. The chain is built from TRBV9 and TRBJ2-3; 8 nucleotides line up with TRBD2. This CDR3 region has 17 residues. Per the germline V gene, CDR1 is SGDLS and CDR2 is YYNGEE. CDR3 bases: TGTGCCAGCAGCGTGCAAGCGGAGCGGGGGTACACAGATACGCGGTATTTT. The encoded protein is CASSVQAERGYTDTRYF.

This clonotype was seen a few times. The rearrangement uses TRBV20-1 and TRBJ1-1; possibly TRBD1 for D (6 bases). Per germline, CDR1 DFQATT and CDR2 SNEGSKA (reference sequence). The CDR3 loop spans 13 amino acids. Between the trimmed V and J ends, which lost 6 bases and 1 base, there was a span of 12 bases. CDR3 sequence: CSAHRGGNTEAFF. CDR3 in DNA: TGCAGTGCCCATAGGGGGGGGAACACTGAAGCTTTCTTT.

This clonotype came up a few times. V is TRBV27 and J is TRBJ1-6, with TRBD1 identical over 9 bases. V trimming: 8 bases; J trimming: 6 bases; junction bases outside the gene matches: 5. This CDR3 contains 14 residues. Germline loops: CDR1 MNHEY, CDR2 SMNVEV (reference sequence). CDR3 coding DNA: TGTGCCAGCGCCCGGGGACAGGGTAATTCACCCCTCCACTTT. This sequence encodes CASARGQGNSPLHF.

This rearrangement joins TRBV12-3 or TRBV12-4 to TRBJ2-7, with 10 positions matching TRBD2. This CDR3 comprises 16 residues. The V and J ends lost 2 bases and 2 bases, in that order; junction bases with no gene match: 6. The CDR3 reads CASSLSASGGPYEQYF. CDR3 nucleotides: TGTGCCAGCAGTTTATCAGCTAGCGGGGGCCCCTACGAGCAGTACTTC.

The chain has TRBV7-9 and TRBJ2-3; weak D call: TRBD2 (5 bases). This CDR3 is 15 amino acids long. The ends were cut back, 2 bases at V and 0 bases at J, with 9 bases in the middle. The germline V gene encodes CDR1 SEHNR and CDR2 FQNEAQ (reference sequence). The CDR3 protein is CASSLLRVSTDTQYF. The CDR3 DNA follows: TGTGCCAGCAGCTTACTGCGGGTTAGCACAGATACGCAGTATTTT.

The chain employs TRBV15 and TRBJ2-2, with a possible D match to TRBD2 (6 bases). Germline values: CDR1 LNHNV, CDR2 YYDKDF (reference sequence). The CDR3 totals 16 residues. Deletions cut 0 bases from V and 2 bases from J, with 10 bases between. The CDR3 sequence: CATSRDAGLNTGELFF. The DNA for the CDR3 is TGTGCCACCAGCAGAGACGCCGGACTAAACACCGGGGAGCTGTTTTTT.

This clonotype has a handful of counts. This chain uses TRBV7-2 with TRBJ2-5; 7 nucleotides line up with TRBD1. CDR3 length: 14 residues. Looked up from germline, CDR1 is SGHTA and CDR2 is FQGNSA. V shed 5 bases, J shed 5 bases, and the junction held 8 bases outside the gene matches. The CDR3 DNA sequence: TGTGCCAGCAGCGAGCAAACAGGGGTCGAGACCCAGTACTTC. This sequence encodes CASSEQTGVETQYF.

This clonotype has only a few counts. The chain recombines TRBV5-1 with TRBJ2-5; the D call may be TRBD1 or TRBD2 (5 bases each). Trimming stripped 2 bases from V and 2 bases from J, with 10 bases between. Per the germline V gene, CDR1 is SGHRS and CDR2 is YFSETQ. The CDR3 loop spans 14 amino acids. The CDR3 sequence is CASSFLGVQETQYF. In DNA, the CDR3 is TGCGCCAGCAGCTTTTTGGGGGTTCAAGAGACCCAGTACTTC.